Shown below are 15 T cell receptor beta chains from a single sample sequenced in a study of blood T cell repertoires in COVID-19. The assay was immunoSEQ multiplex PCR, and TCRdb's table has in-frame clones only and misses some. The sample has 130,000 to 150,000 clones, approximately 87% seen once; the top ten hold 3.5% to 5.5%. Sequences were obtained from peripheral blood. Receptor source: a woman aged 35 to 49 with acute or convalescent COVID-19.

Here the CDR3 DNA reads TGTGCCAGCAGCCCTGAATTGGGCGTCTACAATGAGCAGTTCTTC. It translates to CASSPELGVYNEQFF. V gene TRBV3-1 (or the pseudogene TRBV3-2) combines with J gene TRBJ2-1, with unresolved D. V was pared by 4 bases and J by 3 bases, with 13 bases between. The length of the CDR3 is 15 residues. Looked up from germline, CDR1 is LGHDT and CDR2 is YNNKEL (reference sequence).

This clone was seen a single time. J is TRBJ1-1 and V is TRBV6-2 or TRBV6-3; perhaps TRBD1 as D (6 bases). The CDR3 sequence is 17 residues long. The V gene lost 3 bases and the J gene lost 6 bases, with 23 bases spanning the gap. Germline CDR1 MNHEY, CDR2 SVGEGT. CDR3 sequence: CASSYSKGVWRRAEAFF. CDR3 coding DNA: TGTGCCAGCAGTTATAGTAAGGGGGTTTGGCGGAGAGCTGAAGCTTTCTTT.

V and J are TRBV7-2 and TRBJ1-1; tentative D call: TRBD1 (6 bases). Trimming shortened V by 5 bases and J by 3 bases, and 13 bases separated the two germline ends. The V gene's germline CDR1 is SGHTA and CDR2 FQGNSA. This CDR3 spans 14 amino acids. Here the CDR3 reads CASSPQTGYTEAFF. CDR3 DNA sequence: TGTGCCAGCAGCCCCCAGACAGGTTACACTGAAGCTTTCTTT.

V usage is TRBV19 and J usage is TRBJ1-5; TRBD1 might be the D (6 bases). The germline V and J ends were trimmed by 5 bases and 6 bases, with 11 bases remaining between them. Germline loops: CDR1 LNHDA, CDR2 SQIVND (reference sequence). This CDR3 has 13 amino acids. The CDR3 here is CASSEGDGQPQHF. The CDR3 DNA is TGTGCCAGTAGTGAGGGGGATGGTCAGCCCCAGCATTTT.

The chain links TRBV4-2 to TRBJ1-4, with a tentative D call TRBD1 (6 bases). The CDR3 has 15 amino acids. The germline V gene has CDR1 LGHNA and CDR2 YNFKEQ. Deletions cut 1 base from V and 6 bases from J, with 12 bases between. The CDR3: CASSQVGAEDEKLFF. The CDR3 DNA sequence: TGTGCCAGCAGCCAAGTGGGGGCGGAGGATGAAAAACTGTTTTTT.

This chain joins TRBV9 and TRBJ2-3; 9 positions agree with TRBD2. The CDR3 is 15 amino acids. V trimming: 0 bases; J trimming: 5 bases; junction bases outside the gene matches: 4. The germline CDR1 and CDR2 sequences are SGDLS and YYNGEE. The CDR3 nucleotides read TGTGCCAGCAGCGTAGTGGATAGCGGGGGAGATACGCAGTATTTT. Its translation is CASSVVDSGGDTQYF.

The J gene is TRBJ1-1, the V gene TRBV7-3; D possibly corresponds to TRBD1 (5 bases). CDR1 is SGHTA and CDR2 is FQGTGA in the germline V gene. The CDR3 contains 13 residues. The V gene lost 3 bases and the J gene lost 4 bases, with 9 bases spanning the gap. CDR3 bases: TGTGCCAGCAGCTTGGGGGGACCCACTGAAGCTTTCTTT. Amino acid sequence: CASSLGGPTEAFF.

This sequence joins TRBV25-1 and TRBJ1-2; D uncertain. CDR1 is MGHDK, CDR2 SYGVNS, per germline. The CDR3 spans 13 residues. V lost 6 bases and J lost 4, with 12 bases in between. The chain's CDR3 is CASRADWSYGYTF. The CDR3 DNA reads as TGTGCCAGCAGGGCAGATTGGAGCTATGGCTACACCTTC.

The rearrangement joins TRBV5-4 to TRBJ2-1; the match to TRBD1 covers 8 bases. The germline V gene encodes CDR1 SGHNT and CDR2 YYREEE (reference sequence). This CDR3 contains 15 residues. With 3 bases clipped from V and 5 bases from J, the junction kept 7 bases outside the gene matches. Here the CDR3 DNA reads TGTGCCAGCAGCTCTCTGGGACAGGAAAACAATGAGCAGTTCTTC. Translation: CASSSLGQENNEQFF.

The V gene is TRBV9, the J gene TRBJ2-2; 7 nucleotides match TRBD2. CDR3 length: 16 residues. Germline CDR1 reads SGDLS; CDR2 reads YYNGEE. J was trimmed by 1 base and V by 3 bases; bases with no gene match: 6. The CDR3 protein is CASSGAGRENTGELFF. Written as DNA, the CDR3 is TGTGCCAGCAGCGGGGCAGGGAGGGAGAACACCGGGGAGCTGTTTTTT.

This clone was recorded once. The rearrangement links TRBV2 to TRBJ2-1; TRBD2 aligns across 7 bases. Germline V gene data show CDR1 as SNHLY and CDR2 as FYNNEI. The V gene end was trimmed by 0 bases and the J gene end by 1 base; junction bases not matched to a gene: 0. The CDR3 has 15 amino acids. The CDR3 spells CASSEARGSYNEQFF. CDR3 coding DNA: TGTGCCAGCAGTGAAGCGCGGGGGTCCTACAATGAGCAGTTCTTC.

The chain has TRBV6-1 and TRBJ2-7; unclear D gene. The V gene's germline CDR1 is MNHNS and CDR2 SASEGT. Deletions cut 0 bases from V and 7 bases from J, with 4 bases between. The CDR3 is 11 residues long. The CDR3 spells CASSEAQEQYF. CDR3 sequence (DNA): TGTGCCAGCAGTGAAGCACAGGAGCAGTACTTC.

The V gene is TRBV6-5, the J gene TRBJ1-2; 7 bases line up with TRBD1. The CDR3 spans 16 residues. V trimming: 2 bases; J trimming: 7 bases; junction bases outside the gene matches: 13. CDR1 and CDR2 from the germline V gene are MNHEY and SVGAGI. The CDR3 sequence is CASSYLTAGGMIGYTF. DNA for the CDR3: TGTGCCAGCAGTTACCTAACTGCAGGGGGAATGATTGGCTACACCTTC.

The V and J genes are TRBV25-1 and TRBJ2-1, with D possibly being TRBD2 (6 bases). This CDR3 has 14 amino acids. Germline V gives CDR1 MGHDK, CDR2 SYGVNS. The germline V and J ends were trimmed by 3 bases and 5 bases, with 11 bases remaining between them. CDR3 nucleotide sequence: TGTGCCAGCAGTGACCCGGGACTCCACAATGAGCAGTTCTTC. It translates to CASSDPGLHNEQFF.

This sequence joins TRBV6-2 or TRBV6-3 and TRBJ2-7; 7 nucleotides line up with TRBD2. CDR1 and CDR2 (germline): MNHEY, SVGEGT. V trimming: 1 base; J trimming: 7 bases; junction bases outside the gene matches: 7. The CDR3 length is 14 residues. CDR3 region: CASSYLALAGEQYF. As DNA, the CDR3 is TGTGCCAGCAGTTACTTGGCCTTAGCGGGTGAGCAGTACTTC.